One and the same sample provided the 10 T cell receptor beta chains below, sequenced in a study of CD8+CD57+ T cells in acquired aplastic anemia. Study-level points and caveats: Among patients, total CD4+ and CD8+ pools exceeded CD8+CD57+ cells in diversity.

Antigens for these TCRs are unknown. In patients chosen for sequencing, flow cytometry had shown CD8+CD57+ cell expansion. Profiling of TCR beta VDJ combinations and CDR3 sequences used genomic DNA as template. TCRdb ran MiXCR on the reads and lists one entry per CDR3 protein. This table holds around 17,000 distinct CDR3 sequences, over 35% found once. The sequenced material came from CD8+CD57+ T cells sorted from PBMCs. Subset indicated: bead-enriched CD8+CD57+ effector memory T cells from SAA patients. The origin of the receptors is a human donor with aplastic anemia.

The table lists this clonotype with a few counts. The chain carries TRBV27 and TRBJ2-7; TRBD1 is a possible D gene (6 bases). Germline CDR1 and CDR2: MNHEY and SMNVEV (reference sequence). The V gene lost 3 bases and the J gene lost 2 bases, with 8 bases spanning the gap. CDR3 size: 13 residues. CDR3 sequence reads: CASSLGHAYEQYF. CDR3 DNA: TGTGCCAGCAGTTTGGGACACGCCTACGAGCAGTACTTC.

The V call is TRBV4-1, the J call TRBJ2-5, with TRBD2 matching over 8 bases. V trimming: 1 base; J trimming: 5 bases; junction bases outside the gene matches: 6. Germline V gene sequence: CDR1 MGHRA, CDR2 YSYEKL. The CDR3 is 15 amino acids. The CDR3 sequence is CASSQAAGDVETQYF. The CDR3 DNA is TGCGCCAGCAGCCAAGCAGCGGGGGATGTGGAGACCCAGTACTTC.

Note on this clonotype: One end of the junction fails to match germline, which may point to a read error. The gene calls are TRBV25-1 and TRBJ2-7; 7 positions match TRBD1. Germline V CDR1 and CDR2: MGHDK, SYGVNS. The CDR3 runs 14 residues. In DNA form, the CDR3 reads TGTGCCAGCAGTGACTTGGACAGGTACTACGAGCGGTGCTTC. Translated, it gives CASSDLDRYYERCF.

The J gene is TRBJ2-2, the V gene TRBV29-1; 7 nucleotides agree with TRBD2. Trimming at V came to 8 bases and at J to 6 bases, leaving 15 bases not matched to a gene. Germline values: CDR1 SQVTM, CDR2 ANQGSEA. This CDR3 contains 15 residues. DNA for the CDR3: TGCAGCACACCCGCTGGCGGGAGTGTGTCCGGGGAGCTGTTTTTT. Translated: CSTPAGGSVSGELFF.

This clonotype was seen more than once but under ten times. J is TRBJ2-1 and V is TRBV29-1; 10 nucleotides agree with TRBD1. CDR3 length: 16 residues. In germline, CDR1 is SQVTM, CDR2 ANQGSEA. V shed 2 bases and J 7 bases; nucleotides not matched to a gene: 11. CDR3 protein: CSVEKGTGVFLNEQFF. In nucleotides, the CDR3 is TGCAGCGTTGAAAAGGGGACAGGGGTCTTTTTGAATGAGCAGTTCTTC.

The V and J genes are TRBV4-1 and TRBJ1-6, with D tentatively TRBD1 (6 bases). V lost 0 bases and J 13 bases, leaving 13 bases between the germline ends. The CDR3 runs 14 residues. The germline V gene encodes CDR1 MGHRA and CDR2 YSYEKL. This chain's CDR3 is CASSQDGRGSPLHF. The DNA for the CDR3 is TGCGCCAGCAGCCAAGATGGCAGGGGATCCCCCCTCCACTTT.

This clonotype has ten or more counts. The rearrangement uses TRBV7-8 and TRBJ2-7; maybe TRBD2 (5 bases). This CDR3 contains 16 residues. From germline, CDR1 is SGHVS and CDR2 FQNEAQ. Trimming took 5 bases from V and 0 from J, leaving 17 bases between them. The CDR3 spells CASSPSRGWGSYEQYF. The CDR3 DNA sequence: TGTGCCAGCAGCCCCTCCCGCGGGTGGGGCTCCTACGAGCAGTACTTC.

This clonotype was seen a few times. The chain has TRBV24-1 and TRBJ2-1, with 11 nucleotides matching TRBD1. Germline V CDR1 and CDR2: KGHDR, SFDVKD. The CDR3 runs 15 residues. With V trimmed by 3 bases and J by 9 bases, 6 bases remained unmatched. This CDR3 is CATSDPGQGAGEQFF. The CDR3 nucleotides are TGTGCCACCAGTGATCCAGGACAGGGGGCCGGTGAGCAGTTCTTC.

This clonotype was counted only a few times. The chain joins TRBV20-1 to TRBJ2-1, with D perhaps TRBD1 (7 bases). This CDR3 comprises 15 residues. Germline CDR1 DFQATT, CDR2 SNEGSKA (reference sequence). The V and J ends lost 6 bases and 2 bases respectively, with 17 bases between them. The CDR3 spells CSANRPGGTYNEQFF. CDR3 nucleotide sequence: TGCAGTGCCAACCGGCCAGGGGGGACCTACAATGAGCAGTTCTTC.

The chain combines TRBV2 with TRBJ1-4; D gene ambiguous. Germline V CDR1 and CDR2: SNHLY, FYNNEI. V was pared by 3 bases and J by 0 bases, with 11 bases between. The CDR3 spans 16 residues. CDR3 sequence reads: CASSDYLPSTNEKLFF. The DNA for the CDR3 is TGTGCCAGCAGTGATTACCTACCTTCAACTAATGAAAAACTGTTTTTT.